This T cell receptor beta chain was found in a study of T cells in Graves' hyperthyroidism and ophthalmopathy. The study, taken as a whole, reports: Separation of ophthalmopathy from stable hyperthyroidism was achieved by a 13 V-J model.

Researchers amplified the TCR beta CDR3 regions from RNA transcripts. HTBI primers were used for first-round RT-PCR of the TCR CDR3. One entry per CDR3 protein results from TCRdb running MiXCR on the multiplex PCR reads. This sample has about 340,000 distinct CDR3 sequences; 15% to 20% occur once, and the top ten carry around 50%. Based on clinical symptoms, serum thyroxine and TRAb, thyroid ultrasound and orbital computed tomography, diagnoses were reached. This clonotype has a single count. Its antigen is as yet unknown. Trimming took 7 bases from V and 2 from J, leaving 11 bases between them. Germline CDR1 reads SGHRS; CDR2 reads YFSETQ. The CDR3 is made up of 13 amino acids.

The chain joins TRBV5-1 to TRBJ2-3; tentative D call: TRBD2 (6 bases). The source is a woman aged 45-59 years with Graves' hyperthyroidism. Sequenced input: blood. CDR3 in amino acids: CASREFSTDTQYF. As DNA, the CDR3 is TGCGCCAGCCGGGAGTTTTCCACAGATACGCAGTATTTT.